What follows describes a single TCR beta chain. Its antigen remains unknown. For the second PCR, which ran for roughly 7 to 11 cycles, a sample-barcoded 5' primer and a J-beta primer mix were used. TCRdb called the 5' RACE reads again in MiXCR, with one record for every CDR3 protein. This sample has over 500,000 distinct CDR3 sequences, with about 25% found just once. Germline assignment: CDR1 DFQATT and CDR2 SNEGSKA (reference sequence). V lost 7 bases, J lost 5 bases, and 12 bases lay in between. The CDR3 contains 12 residues. The data were obtained in a study of blood T cells in healthy people across ages. Study observations and caveats: There was a strong correlation between TCR beta diversity and naive T cell percentage.

This sample was shared with a second study, whose subject was T cells of mothers and their children.

The J gene is TRBJ2-1, the V gene TRBV20-1; perhaps TRBD2 as D (6 bases). The TCR was taken from a boy aged 2 to 9 in good health. Input material: blood. CDR3 protein: CSGGGGDNEQFF. DNA for the CDR3: TGCAGTGGTGGTGGCGGGGACAATGAGCAGTTCTTC.